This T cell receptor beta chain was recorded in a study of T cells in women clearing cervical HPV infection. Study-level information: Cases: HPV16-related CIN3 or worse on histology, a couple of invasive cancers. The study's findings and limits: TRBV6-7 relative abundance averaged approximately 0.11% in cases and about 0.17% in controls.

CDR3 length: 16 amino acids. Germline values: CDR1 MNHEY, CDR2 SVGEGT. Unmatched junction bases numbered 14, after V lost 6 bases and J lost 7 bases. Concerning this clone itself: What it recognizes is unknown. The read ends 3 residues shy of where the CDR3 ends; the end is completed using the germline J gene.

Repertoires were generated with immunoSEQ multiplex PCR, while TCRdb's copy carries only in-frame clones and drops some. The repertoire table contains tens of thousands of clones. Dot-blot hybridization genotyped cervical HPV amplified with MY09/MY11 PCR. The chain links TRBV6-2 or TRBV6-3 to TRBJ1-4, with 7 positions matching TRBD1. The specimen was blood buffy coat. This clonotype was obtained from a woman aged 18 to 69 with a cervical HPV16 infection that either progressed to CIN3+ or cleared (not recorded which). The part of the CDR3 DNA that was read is TGTGCCAGCAGCCTGGACGAAGGGACAGTCGGTGAAAAA. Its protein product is CASSLDEGTVGEK. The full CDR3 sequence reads CASSLDEGTVGEKLFF.